This entry lists 20 T cell receptor beta chains sequenced from one sample in a study of patients and donors after allogeneic stem cell transplantation. One entry per CDR3 protein, called by TCRdb with MiXCR from the RT-PCR reads. The sample yields 410,000 or so distinct CDR3 sequences, 16% seen once. Sample: blood, either unsorted or a sorted T cell fraction (not recorded which). The receptors derive from a human donor who was either an allogeneic HSCT recipient or a stem cell or donor lymphocyte infusion donor (not recorded which). It is not recorded whose cells these are; they may come from a transplant donor.

The J gene is TRBJ2-2, the V gene TRBV7-9, with a weak D call TRBD2 (7 bases). Looked up from germline, CDR1 is SEHNR and CDR2 is FQNEAQ (reference sequence). The CDR3 is made up of 17 amino acids. Trimming cost V 5 bases and J 2 bases, with 18 bases left between them. The CDR3 loop is CASSPLGGGPNTGELFF. CDR3 in DNA: TGTGCCAGCAGCCCCCTTGGGGGGGGCCCTAACACCGGGGAGCTGTTTTTT.

The V and J genes are TRBV27 and TRBJ1-1; no clear D. V was cut by 6 bases and J by 0 bases, with 11 bases left in between. Germline CDR1 MNHEY, CDR2 SMNVEV (reference sequence). The CDR3 loop spans 14 amino acids. The CDR3, as DNA: TGTGCCAGCAGGAGCTCTACGCTGAACACTGAAGCTTTCTTT. This gives the protein CASRSSTLNTEAFF.

The rearrangement uses TRBV11-1 and TRBJ2-6; tentatively, D is TRBD1 or TRBD2 (5 bases each). CDR3 length: 21 amino acids. Germline assignment: CDR1 SGHAT and CDR2 FQDESV (reference sequence). Trimming shortened V by 5 bases and J by 2 bases, and 28 bases separated the two germline ends. CDR3 bases: TGTGCCAGCAGCACCTTAGGTGCAGGGAGATTAAGGGCTGCTGGGGCCAACGTCCTGACTTTC. It specifies CASSTLGAGRLRAAGANVLTF. Filled out from reference TRBV11-1 and TRBJ2-6, the complete variable domain reads EAEVAQSPRYKITEKSQAVAFWCDPISGHATLYWYRQILGQGPELLVQFQDESVVDDSQLPKDRFSAERLKGVDSTLKIQPAELGDSAMYLCASSTLGAGRLRAAGANVLTFGAGSRLTVL.

The V and J genes are TRBV12-3 or TRBV12-4 and TRBJ1-6, with 9 bases lining up with TRBD1. The CDR3 runs 15 residues. V dropped 5 bases and J dropped 7; count of bases not matched to a gene: 6. The CDR3 nucleotides read TGTGCCAGCAGTGCCCGGGACAGGGCAAATTCACCCCTCCACTTT. This sequence encodes CASSARDRANSPLHF.

As for this clonotype: A much bigger clone sits one base away, suggesting this may be a read error. The chain has TRBV12-3 or TRBV12-4 and TRBJ1-1, with no clear D. CDR3 length equals 13 residues. Trimming took 5 bases from V and 4 from J, leaving 11 bases between them. The CDR3 region has the DNA TGTGCCAGCAGTCATCAGAGAATCACTGAAGCTTTCTTT. It is translated as CASSHQRITEAFF.

The table lists this clonotype with many counts. The rearrangement joins TRBV7-2 to TRBJ1-3; D remains ambiguous. This CDR3 is built from 13 residues. Trimming left V 3 bases short and J 4 bases short, with 7 bases between. Germline V CDR1 and CDR2: SGHTA, FQGNSA. CDR3 in amino acids: CASSFGPGNTIYF. Written as DNA, the CDR3 is TGTGCCAGCAGCTTTGGCCCGGGAAACACCATATATTTT.

This clonotype showed up just a few times. The chain carries TRBV18 and TRBJ2-7; D not certain. Trimming left V 6 bases short and J 7 bases short, with 16 bases between. The germline V gene has CDR1 KGHSH and CDR2 LQKENI. The CDR3 loop spans 13 amino acids. Written as DNA, the CDR3 is TGTGCCAGCTCTGGCACCCGTTCGGATGAGCAGTACTTC. Its protein product is CASSGTRSDEQYF.

This clonotype was seen a handful of times. V and J are TRBV6-5 and TRBJ2-1, with 8 bases fitting TRBD2. Germline CDR1 MNHEY, CDR2 SVGAGI. CDR3 length: 15 amino acids. Unmatched junction bases numbered 8, after V lost 0 bases and J lost 10 bases. In DNA form, the CDR3 reads TGTGCCAGCAGTTACTCGATATTAGCGGGACACGAGCAGTTCTTC. This encodes CASSYSILAGHEQFF.

This chain uses TRBV2 with TRBJ2-3; perhaps TRBD1 as D (6 bases). This CDR3 is 13 amino acids long. With 4 bases removed from V and 1 base from J, the gap between germline ends came to 6 bases. Germline V lookup: CDR1 SNHLY, CDR2 FYNNEI. Here the CDR3 DNA reads TGTGCCAGCAGTGGGACAGGCACAGATACGCAGTATTTT. This sequence encodes CASSGTGTDTQYF.

This clonotype was found a few times. This chain uses TRBV12-3 or TRBV12-4 with TRBJ2-4; the D gene is possibly TRBD1 (6 bases). The length of the CDR3 is 18 residues. Between the trimmed V and J ends, which lost 6 bases and 0 bases, there was a span of 21 bases. The CDR3 loop is CASRPRSTGKIAKNIQYF. In DNA, the CDR3 is TGTGCCAGCAGACCCCGGTCGACAGGAAAAATAGCCAAAAACATTCAGTACTTC.

This clonotype was counted only a few times. The gene calls are TRBV30 and TRBJ2-7; 12 bases match TRBD1. J was trimmed by 5 bases and V by 0 bases; bases with no gene match: 2. The CDR3 is made up of 14 amino acids. CDR1 GTSNPN and CDR2 SVGIG come from the germline V gene (reference sequence). The CDR3 here is CAWSVGQGADEQYF. The CDR3, as DNA: TGTGCCTGGAGTGTGGGACAGGGGGCCGACGAGCAGTACTTC.

This clonotype was seen more than once but under ten times. This chain links TRBV7-9 with TRBJ2-7; 12 bases are shared with TRBD2. In germline, CDR1 is SEHNR, CDR2 FQNEAQ (reference sequence). The V segment lost 5 bases and the J segment 2 bases; nucleotides outside the gene matches: 4. This CDR3 is 15 amino acids long. The CDR3 reads CASSALAGGPYEQYF. The CDR3 coding sequence is TGTGCCAGCAGCGCCCTAGCGGGGGGGCCCTACGAGCAGTACTTC. The full variable domain, its missing parts supplied by reference TRBV7-9 and TRBJ2-7, is DTGVSQNPRHKITKRGQNVTFRCDPISEHNRLYWYRQTLGQGPEFLTYFQNEAQLEKSRLLSDRFSAERPKGSFSTLEIQRTEQGDSAMYLCASSALAGGPYEQYFGPGTRLTVT.

A remark on this clonotype: Being one base from a much bigger clone, this may be a read error. The chain couples TRBV6-2 or TRBV6-3 to TRBJ2-1; TRBD1 is a possible D gene (5 bases). This CDR3 is built from 12 residues. Germline V gene lookup returns CDR1 MNHEY and CDR2 SVGEGT. Here the CDR3 DNA reads TGTGCCAGCAGCCCAGACAGCAATGTGCAGTTCTTC. It is translated as CASSPDSNVQFF.

The table lists this clonotype with a few counts. V gene TRBV29-1 combines with J gene TRBJ2-7; D is undetermined. Germline CDR1 SQVTM, CDR2 ANQGSEA. V was clipped by 4 bases and J by 6 bases, with 13 bases between them. CDR3 size: 12 residues. CDR3 in DNA: TGCAGCGTTGCTCTTGGCGTGAGCGAGCAGTACTTC. Translated, it gives CSVALGVSEQYF.

CDR3 sequence reads: CSASRQHGYTF. The CDR3 nucleotides are TGCAGCGCCTCCCGGCAGCATGGCTACACCTTC. The chain carries TRBV29-1 and TRBJ1-2; no definite D call. The V gene lost 7 bases and the J gene lost 6 bases, with 12 bases spanning the gap. Germline V gene data show CDR1 as SQVTM and CDR2 as ANQGSEA. This CDR3 comprises 11 residues.

This clonotype was observed a handful of times. V is TRBV7-9 and J is TRBJ2-7; weak D call: TRBD2 (7 bases). The CDR3 runs 15 residues. Germline lookup yields CDR1 SEHNR and CDR2 FQNEAQ (reference sequence). Between the trimmed V and J ends, which lost 3 bases and 3 bases, there was a span of 15 bases. The CDR3 DNA sequence: TGTGCCAGCAGCTTGGGGGCTGGGGGGGGCTACGAGCAGTACTTC. Translated: CASSLGAGGGYEQYF.

The chain couples TRBV20-1 to TRBJ1-1, with D unresolved. CDR1 DFQATT and CDR2 SNEGSKA come from the germline V gene (reference sequence). The CDR3 sequence is 11 residues long. V was cut by 7 bases and J by 4 bases, with 10 bases left in between. The CDR3 spells CSGTDLTEAFF. The CDR3 DNA reads as TGCAGTGGGACGGATCTCACTGAAGCTTTCTTT.

This chain joins TRBV19 and TRBJ1-1, with a possible D match to TRBD1 (6 bases). CDR3 length: 15 residues. Germline CDR1 and CDR2: LNHDA and SQIVND (reference sequence). The ends were cut back, 3 bases at V and 3 bases at J, with 14 bases in the middle. The CDR3 sequence is CASSILARGDTEAFF. Written as DNA, the CDR3 is TGTGCCAGTAGTATCTTGGCGAGGGGGGACACTGAAGCTTTCTTT.

The chain recombines TRBV20-1 with TRBJ1-2; weak D call: TRBD1 (5 bases). Trimming shortened V by 5 bases and J by 7 bases, and 11 bases separated the two germline ends. The CDR3 length is 11 residues. Germline CDR1 is DFQATT and CDR2 is SNEGSKA (reference sequence). The CDR3 sequence: CSAGGRGGYTF. In nucleotides, the CDR3 is TGCAGTGCTGGCGGAAGGGGTGGCTACACCTTC.

This clonotype was seen only a few times. J is TRBJ1-1 and V is TRBV5-1, with unresolved D. The CDR3 runs to 13 residues. The germline gives CDR1 SGHRS, CDR2 YFSETQ. V shed 4 bases and J shed 4 bases, with 11 bases lying between them. The CDR3 loop is CASSPVVSTEAFF. CDR3 in DNA: TGCGCCAGCAGCCCTGTTGTAAGCACTGAAGCTTTCTTT.